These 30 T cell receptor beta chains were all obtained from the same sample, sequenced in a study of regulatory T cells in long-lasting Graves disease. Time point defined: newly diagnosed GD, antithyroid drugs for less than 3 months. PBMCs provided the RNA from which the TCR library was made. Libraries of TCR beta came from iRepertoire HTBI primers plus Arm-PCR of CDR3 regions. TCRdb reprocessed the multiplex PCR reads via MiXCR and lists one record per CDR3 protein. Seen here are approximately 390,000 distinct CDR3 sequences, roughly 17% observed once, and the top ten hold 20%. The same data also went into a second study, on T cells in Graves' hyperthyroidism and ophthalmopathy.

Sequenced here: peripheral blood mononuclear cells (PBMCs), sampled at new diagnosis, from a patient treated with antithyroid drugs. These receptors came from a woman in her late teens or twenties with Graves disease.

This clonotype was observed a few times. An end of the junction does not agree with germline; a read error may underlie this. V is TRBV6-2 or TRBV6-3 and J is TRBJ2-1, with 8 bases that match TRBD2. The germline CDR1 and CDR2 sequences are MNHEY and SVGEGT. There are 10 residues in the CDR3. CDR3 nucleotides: TGTGCCACAAATCAGCGGGAGTTGATCTTC. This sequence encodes CATNQRELIF.

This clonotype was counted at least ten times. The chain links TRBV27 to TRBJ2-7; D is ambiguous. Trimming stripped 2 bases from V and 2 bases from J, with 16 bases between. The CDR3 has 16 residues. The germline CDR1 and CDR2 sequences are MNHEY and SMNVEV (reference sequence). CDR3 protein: CASSLVPGPTTYEQYF. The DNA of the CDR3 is TGTGCCAGCAGTTTAGTTCCGGGTCCGACAACCTACGAGCAGTACTTC.

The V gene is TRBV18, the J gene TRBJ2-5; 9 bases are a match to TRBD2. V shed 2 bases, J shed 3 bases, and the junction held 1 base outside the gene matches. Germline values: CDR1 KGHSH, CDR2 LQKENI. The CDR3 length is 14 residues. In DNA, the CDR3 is TGTGCCAGCTCACCATTAGCGGGAGAAGAGACCCAGTACTTC. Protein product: CASSPLAGEETQYF.

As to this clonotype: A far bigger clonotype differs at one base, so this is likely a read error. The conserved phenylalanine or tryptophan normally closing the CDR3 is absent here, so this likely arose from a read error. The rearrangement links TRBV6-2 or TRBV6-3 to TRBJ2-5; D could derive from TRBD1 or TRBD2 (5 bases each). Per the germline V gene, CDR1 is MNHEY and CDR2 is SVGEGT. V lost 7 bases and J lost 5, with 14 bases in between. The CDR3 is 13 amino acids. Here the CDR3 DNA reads TGTGCCAGCAACAAGGGGAGAGGGGAGACCCAGTACTCC. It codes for CASNKGRGETQYS.

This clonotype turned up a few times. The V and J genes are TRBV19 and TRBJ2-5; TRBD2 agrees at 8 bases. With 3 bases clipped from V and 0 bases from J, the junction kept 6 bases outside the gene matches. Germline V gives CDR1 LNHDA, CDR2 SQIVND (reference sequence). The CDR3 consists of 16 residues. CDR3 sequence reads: CASSIRLAMYQETQYF. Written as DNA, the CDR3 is TGTGCCAGTAGTATCAGACTAGCGATGTACCAAGAGACCCAGTACTTC.

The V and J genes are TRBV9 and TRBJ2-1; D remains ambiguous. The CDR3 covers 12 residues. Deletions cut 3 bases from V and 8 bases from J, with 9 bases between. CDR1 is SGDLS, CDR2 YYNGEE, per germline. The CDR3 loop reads CASSAGQDEQFF. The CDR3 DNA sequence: TGTGCCAGCAGCGCGGGCCAGGATGAGCAGTTCTTC.

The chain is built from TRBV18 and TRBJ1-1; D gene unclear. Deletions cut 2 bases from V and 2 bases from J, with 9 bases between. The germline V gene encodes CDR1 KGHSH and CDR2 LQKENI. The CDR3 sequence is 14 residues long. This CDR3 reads CASSPKQINTEAFF. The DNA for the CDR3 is TGTGCCAGCTCACCAAAACAGATCAACACTGAAGCTTTCTTT.

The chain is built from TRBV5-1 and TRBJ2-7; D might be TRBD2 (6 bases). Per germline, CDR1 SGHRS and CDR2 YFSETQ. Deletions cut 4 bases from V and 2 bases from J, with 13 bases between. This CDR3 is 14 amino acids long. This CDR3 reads CASSRGGNTYEQYF. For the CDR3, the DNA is TGCGCCAGCAGCCGGGGAGGTAACACCTACGAGCAGTACTTC.

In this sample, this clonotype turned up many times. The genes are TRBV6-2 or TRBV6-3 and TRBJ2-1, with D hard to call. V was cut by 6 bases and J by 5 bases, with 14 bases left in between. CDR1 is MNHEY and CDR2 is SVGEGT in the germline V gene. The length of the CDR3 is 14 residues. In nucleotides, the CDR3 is TGTGCCAGCAGCAACACACTGAGTAACAATGAGCAGTTCTTC. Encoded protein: CASSNTLSNNEQFF.

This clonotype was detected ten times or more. CDR3 loop: CASSPSGGNYEAFF. The CDR3 coding sequence is TGTGCCAGCAGTCCCTCAGGGGGGAACTATGAAGCTTTCTTT. This rearrangement joins TRBV12-3 or TRBV12-4 to TRBJ1-1; 7 nucleotides line up with TRBD1. This CDR3 region has 14 residues. Trimming took 5 bases from V and 7 from J; bases not matched to a gene: 10.

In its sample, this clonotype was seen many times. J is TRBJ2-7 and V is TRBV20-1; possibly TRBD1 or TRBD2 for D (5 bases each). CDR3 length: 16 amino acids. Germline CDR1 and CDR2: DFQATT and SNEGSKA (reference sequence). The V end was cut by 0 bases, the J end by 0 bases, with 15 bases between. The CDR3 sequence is CSARDWARESSYEQYF. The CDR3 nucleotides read TGCAGTGCTAGAGATTGGGCCAGGGAGAGCTCCTACGAGCAGTACTTC.

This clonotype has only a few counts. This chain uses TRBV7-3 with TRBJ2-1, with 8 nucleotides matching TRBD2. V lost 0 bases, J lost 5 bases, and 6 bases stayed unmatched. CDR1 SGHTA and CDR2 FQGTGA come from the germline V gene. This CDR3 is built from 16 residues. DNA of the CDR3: TGTGCCAGCAGCTTAACAACGGGGGGGACCAACAATGAGCAGTTCTTC. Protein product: CASSLTTGGTNNEQFF.

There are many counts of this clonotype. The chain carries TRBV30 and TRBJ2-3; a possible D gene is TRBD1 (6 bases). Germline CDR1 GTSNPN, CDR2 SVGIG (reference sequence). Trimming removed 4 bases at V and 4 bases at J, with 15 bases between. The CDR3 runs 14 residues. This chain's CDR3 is CAWIPTGGPDTQYF. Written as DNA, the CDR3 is TGTGCCTGGATCCCGACTGGGGGCCCAGATACGCAGTATTTT.

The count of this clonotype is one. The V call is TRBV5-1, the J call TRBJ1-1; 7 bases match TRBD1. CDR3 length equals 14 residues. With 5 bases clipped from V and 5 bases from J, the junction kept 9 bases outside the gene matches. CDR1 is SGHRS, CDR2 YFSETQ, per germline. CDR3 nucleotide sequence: TGCGCCAGCAGGCTCGGGGGCAGGGGGACTGAAGCTTTCTTT. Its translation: CASRLGGRGTEAFF.

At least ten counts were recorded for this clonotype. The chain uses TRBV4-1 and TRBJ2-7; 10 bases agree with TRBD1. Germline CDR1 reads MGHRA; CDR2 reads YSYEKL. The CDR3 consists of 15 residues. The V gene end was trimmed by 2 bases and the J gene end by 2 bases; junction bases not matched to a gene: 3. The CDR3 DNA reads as TGCGCCAGCAGCCAAAGGACAGGGGGAGCCTACGAGCAGTACTTC. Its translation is CASSQRTGGAYEQYF.

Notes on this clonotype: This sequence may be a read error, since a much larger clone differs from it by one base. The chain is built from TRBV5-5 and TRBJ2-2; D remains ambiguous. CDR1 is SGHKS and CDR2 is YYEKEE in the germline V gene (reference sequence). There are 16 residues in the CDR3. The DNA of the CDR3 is TGCGCCAGCAACCCACAAAGAGGCAGACCCACCGGGGAGCTGTTTTTT. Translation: CASNPQRGRPTGELFF. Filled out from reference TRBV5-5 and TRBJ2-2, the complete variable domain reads DAGVTQSPTHLIKTRGQQVTLRCSPISGHKSVSWYQQVLGQGPQFIFQYYEKEERGRGNFPDRFSARQFPNYSSELNVNALLLGDSALYLCASNPQRGRPTGELFFGEGSRLTVL.

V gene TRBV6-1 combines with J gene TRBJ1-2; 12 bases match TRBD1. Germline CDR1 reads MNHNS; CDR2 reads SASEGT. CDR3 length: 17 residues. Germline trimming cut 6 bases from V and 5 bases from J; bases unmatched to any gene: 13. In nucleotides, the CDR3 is TGTGCCAGCAGAGGCAGCGGGACAGGGGGCGGGTTATATGGCTACACCTTC. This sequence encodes CASRGSGTGGGLYGYTF.

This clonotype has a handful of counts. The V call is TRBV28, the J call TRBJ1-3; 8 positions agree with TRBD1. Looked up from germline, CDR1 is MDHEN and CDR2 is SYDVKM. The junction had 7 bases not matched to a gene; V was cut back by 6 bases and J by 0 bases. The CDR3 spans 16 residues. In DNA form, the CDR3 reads TGTGCCAGCAGGCGTGGGACAGGCTTCTCTGGAAACACCATATATTTT. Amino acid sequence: CASRRGTGFSGNTIYF. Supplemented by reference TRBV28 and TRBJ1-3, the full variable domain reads DVKVTQSSRYLVKRTGEKVFLECVQDMDHENMFWYRQDPGLGLRLIYFSYDVKMKEKGDIPEGYSVSREKKERFSLILESASTNQTSMYLCASRRGTGFSGNTIYFGEGSWLTVV.

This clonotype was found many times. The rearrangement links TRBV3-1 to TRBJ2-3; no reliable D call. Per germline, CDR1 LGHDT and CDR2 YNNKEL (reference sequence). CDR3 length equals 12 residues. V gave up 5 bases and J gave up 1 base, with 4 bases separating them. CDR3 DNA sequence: TGTGCCAGCAGCGACGGCACAGATACGCAGTATTTT. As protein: CASSDGTDTQYF.

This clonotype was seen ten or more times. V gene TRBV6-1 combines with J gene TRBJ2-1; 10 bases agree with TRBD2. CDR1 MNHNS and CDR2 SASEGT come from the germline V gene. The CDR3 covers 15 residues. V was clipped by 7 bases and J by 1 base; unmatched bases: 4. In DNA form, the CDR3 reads TGTGCCAGCACAAAGCGGGGGGGTTCCTACAATGAGCAGTTCTTC. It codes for CASTKRGGSYNEQFF.

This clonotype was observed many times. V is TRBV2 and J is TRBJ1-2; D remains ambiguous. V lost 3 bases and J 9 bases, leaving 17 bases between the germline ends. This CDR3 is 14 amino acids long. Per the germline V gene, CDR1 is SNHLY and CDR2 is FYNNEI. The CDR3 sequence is CASSETQVGHRYTF. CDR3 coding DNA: TGTGCCAGCAGTGAGACCCAAGTTGGGCATCGCTACACCTTC.

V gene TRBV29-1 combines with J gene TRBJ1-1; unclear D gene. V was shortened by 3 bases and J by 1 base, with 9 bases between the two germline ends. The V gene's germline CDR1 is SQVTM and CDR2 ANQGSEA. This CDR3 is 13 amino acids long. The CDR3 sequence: CSVDRTQNTEAFF. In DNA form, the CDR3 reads TGCAGCGTTGACAGGACGCAGAACACTGAAGCTTTCTTT.

Here the CDR3 reads CSARDGRAYEQYF. CDR3 nucleotide sequence: TGCAGTGCTAGAGATGGCCGTGCCTACGAGCAGTACTTC. This chain links TRBV20-1 with TRBJ2-7, with D hard to call. Trimming cost V 0 bases and J 2 bases, with 8 bases left between them. This CDR3 spans 13 amino acids. The germline V gene has CDR1 DFQATT and CDR2 SNEGSKA (reference sequence).

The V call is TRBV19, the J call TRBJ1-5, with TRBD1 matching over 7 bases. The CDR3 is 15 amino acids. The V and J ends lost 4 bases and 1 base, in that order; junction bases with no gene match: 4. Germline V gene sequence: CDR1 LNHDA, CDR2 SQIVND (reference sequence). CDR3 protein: CASSTMGQSNQPQHF. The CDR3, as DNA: TGTGCCAGTAGTACCATGGGACAGAGCAATCAGCCCCAGCATTTT.

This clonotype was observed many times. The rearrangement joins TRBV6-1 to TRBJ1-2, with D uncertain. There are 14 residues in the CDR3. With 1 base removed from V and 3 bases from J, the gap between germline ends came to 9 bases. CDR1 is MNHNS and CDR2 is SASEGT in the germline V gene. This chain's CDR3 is CASSEGPGDYGYTF. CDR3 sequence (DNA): TGTGCCAGCAGTGAAGGGCCAGGCGACTATGGCTACACCTTC.

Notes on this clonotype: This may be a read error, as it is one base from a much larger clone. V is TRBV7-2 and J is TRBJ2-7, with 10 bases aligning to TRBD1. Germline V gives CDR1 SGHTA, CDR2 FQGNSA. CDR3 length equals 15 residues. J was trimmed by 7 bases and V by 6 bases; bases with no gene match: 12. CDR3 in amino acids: CASRFDRGRFKEQYF. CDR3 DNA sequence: TGTGCCAGCAGATTTGACAGGGGGCGCTTCAAGGAGCAGTACTTC.

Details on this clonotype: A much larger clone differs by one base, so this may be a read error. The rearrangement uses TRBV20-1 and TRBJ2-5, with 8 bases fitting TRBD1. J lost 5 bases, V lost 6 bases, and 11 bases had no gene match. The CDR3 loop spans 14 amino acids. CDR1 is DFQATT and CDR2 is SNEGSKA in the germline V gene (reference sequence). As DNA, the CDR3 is TGCAGTGCCGTAAACCGGACAGGGCTGGAGACCCAGTACTTC. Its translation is CSAVNRTGLETQYF.

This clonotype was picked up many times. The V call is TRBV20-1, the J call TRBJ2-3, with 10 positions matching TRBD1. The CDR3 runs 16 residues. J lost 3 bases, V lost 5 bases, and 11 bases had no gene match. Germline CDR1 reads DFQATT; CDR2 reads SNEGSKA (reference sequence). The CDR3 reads CSARMTGGIGTDTQYF. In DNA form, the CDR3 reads TGCAGTGCTCGAATGACAGGGGGCATCGGTACAGATACGCAGTATTTT.

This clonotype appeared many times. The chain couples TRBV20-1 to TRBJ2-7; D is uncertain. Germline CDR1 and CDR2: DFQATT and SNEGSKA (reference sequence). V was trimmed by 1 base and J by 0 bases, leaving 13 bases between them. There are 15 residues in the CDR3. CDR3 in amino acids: CSARAAGFFSYEQYF. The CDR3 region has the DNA TGCAGTGCTAGAGCCGCTGGGTTTTTCTCCTACGAGCAGTACTTC.

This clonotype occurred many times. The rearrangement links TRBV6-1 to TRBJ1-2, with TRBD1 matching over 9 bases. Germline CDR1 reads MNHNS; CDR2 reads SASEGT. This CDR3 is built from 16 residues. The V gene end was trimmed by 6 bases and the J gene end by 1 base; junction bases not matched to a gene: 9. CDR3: CASRSRDRVNNYGYTF. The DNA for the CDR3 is TGTGCCAGCAGATCCCGGGACAGGGTTAATAACTATGGCTACACCTTC.